A selection of T cell receptor beta chains follows, all from one sample in a study of identical twins. TCRdb analysed the 5' RACE reads with MiXCR anew, one entry per CDR3 protein. This sample carries approximately 630,000 distinct CDR3 sequences, about 7% of them seen once, and the ten largest clones take 1.6%. These same data were also listed under a study on yellow fever vaccine responses in identical twins.

The sequencing input was PBMCs. All receptors derive from a young woman in good health. Both conserved end residues are trimmed from each CDR3.

>TRBJ2-1|TRBV7-9
ASSRTPQNEQF
>TRBJ1-1|TRBV2
ASRELGQGTEAF
>TRBJ2-1|TRBV9
ASSVILAGVDEQF
>TRBJ2-6|TRBV12-3/TRBV12-4
ASSLPGGLSGANVLT
>TRBJ2-3|TRBV7-8
ASSSSGGAFYRTDTQY
>TRBJ2-3|TRBV27
ASQVYPTDTQY
>TRBJ1-2|TRBV20-1
SPRTGKGANYGYT
>TRBJ1-2|TRBV28
ASSRRLSAYGYT
>TRBJ2-2|TRBV7-2
ASSLMSGANTGELF
>TRBJ2-5|TRBV20-1
SAREWSGSGETQY
>TRBJ2-3|TRBV20-1
SLGSGTDTQY
>TRBJ1-1|TRBV5-1
ASSGDRALRAF
>TRBJ1-1|TRBV12-3/TRBV12-4
ASSFLAEMNTEAF
>TRBJ1-3|TRBV9
ASSVGVGLSSGNTIY
>TRBJ2-7|TRBV28
ASSFNARDEQY
>TRBJ2-7|TRBV2
ASRTSLYEQY
>TRBJ1-1|TRBV7-6
ASSLGGTLMNTEAF
>TRBJ2-1|TRBV7-2
ASRIPGLAINEQF
>TRBJ1-4|TRBV11-2
ASSLDPGVGYINEKLF
>TRBJ2-7|TRBV2
ASSVTNEQY
>TRBJ2-2|TRBV15
ATSRVDGELF
>TRBJ2-1|TRBV6-2/TRBV6-3
ASTPGLYNEQF
>TRBJ2-1|TRBV28
ASSRMKGEQF
>TRBJ1-2|TRBV10-2
ASTEGQGAHGYT
>TRBJ2-1|TRBV4-1
ASSQVRTSSDEQF
>TRBJ2-1|TRBV10-2
ASSEQTAYNEQF
>TRBJ2-3|TRBV12-3/TRBV12-4
ASSPALISSTDTQY
>TRBJ2-2|TRBV24-1
ATSDFGLAGTAGELF
>TRBJ2-1|TRBV11-1
ASSLQKGVQGSSYNEQF
>TRBJ2-7|TRBV18
ASSPTEHEQY
>TRBJ1-1|TRBV20-1
SVGQGGPEAF
>TRBJ1-1|TRBV7-2
ASSMGQGSTEAF
>TRBJ2-7|TRBV6-1
ASRLDRDTYEQY
>TRBJ2-4|TRBV11-2
ASSPSKNIQY
>TRBJ1-1|TRBV29-1
SVISGDTEAF
>TRBJ1-2|TRBV7-6
ASSRGQLTGYT
>TRBJ2-3|TRBV20-1
SATVTSGRTDTQY
>TRBJ2-4|TRBV20-1
SAREASGNKNIQY
>TRBJ1-1|TRBV24-1
ATSEGKARSEAF
>TRBJ2-1|TRBV2
ASNNPLQRNEQF
>TRBJ2-1|TRBV5-1
ASSFGGRAGLNNEQF
>TRBJ1-5|TRBV20-1
SARDQHNQPQH
>TRBJ2-7|TRBV4-1
ASSQLAGVGYEQY
>TRBJ2-1|TRBV10-3
AISESVWASGAKGSEQF
>TRBJ2-3|TRBV20-1
SASSGLAISTDTQY
>TRBJ2-6|TRBV7-8
ASSLGWTGAYSGANVLT
>TRBJ2-5|TRBV28
ASSYGRGRDETQY
>TRBJ2-1|TRBV11-2
ASNDYSRGIHEQF
>TRBJ1-4|TRBV5-1
ASSLVGINEKLF
>TRBJ1-3|TRBV15
ATSRGRDSGNTIY